This TCR beta chain was profiled in a study of blood T cell repertoires in COVID-19. Study context: Sites across the United States, Italy and Spain contributed samples from acute and convalescent COVID-19.

Generated by immunoSEQ multiplex PCR, the TCRdb table keeps only in-frame clones and is missing some. Among roughly 180,000 clones listed, about 95% were seen once. Trimming shortened V by 5 bases and J by 8 bases, and 16 bases separated the two germline ends. The CDR3 is made up of 14 amino acids. Germline V gene lookup returns CDR1 SEHNR and CDR2 FQNEAQ (reference sequence). The receptor was isolated from a man aged 30 to 45 with COVID-19, enrolled during active disease. The chain combines TRBV7-9 with TRBJ1-5, with a possible D match to TRBD1 (5 bases). Sequenced: peripheral blood. In DNA form, the CDR3 reads TGTGCCAGCAGCCCTCCGGGGGTGAGTAAGCCCCAGCATTTT. Encoded protein: CASSPPGVSKPQHF. The variable domain in full, completed from reference TRBV7-9 and TRBJ1-5, reads DTGVSQNPRHKITKRGQNVTFRCDPISEHNRLYWYRQTLGQGPEFLTYFQNEAQLEKSRLLSDRFSAERPKGSFSTLEIQRTEQGDSAMYLCASSPPGVSKPQHFGDGTRLSIL.